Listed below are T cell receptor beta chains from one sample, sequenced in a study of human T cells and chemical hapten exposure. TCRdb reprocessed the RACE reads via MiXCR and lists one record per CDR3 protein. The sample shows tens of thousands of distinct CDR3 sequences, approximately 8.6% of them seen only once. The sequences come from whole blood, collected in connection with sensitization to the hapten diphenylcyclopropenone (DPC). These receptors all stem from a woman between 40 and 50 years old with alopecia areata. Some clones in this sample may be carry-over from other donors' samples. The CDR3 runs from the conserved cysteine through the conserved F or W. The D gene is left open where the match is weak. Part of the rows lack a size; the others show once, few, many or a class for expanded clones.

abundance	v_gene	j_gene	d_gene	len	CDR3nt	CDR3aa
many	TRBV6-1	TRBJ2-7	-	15	TGTGCCAGCAGTGAGGCCAGTGGGGGCTCCTACGAGCAGTACTTC	CASSEASGGSYEQYF
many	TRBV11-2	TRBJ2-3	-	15	TGTGCCAGCAGCTTATGGGTTAGCGAGGGCGATACGCAGTATTTT	CASSLWVSEGDTQYF
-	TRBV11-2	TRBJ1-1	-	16	TGTGCCAGCAGCTCGACATCGAGAAGAATGAACACTGAAGCTTTCTTT	CASSSTSRRMNTEAFF
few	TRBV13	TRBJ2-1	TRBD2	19	TGTGCCAGCAGCCCCGCTTTGGGACTAGCGGGGAGCTCCTACAATGAGCAGTTCTTC	CASSPALGLAGSSYNEQFF
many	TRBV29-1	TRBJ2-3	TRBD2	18	TGCAGCGTTGAAGGGCGGAGTAGCGGGGGAGGATTCACAGATACGCAGTATTTT	CSVEGRSSGGGFTDTQYF
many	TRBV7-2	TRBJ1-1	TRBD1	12	TGTGCCAGCAGCTTGGGACAGGGGAAAACTTTCTTT	CASSLGQGKTFF
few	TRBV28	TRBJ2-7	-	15	TGTGCCAGCAGGGCTCTGCTGGGGGGGGCCCTCGAGCAGTACTTC	CASRALLGGALEQYF
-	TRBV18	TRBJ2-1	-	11	TGTGCCAGCTCACCGGGAGCTGAGCAGTTCTTC	CASSPGAEQFF
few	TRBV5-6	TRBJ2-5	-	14	TGTGCCAGCAGCTTGGCGGGCGGCCAAGAGACCCAGTACTTC	CASSLAGGQETQYF
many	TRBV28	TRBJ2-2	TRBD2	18	TGTGCCAGCAGTCCGGGACTAGCGGGGGCCCTCGATACCGGGGAGCTGTTTTTT	CASSPGLAGALDTGELFF
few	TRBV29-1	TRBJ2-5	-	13	TGCAGCGTTGATAGGCCCCCTCAAGAGACCCAGTACTTC	CSVDRPPQETQYF
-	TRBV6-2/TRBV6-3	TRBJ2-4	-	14	TGTGCCAGCAGTCCGACACCACAGGGAAACATTCAGTACTTC	CASSPTPQGNIQYF
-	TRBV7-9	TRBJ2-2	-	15	TGTGCCAGCAGCTTAGCTCCGAAGGGCACCGGGGAGCTGTTTTTT	CASSLAPKGTGELFF
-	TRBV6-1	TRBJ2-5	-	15	TGTGCCAGCAGTGAAGCGCTTGGGACCCAAGAGACCCAGTACTTC	CASSEALGTQETQYF
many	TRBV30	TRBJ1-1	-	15	TGTGCCTGGAGTGTACAACGGGGGATGAACACTGAAGCTTTCTTT	CAWSVQRGMNTEAFF
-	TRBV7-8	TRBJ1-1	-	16	TGTGCCAGCAGCCCCACCGGGCGGGGGCAGGGGACTGAAGCTTTCTTT	CASSPTGRGQGTEAFF
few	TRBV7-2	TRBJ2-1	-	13	TGTGCCAGCACGCCCAGCTCCTACAATGAGCAGTTCTTC	CASTPSSYNEQFF
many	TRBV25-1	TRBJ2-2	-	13	TGTGCCAGCAGGATCGGAAACACCGGGGAGCTGTTTTTT	CASRIGNTGELFF
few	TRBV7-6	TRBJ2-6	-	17	TGTGCCAGCAGCCCCCGGGGAAAAAGCTCTGGGGCCAACGTCCTGACTTTC	CASSPRGKSSGANVLTF
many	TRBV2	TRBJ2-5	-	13	TGTGCCAGCCGGTGGGACCACCAAGAGACCCAGTACTTC	CASRWDHQETQYF
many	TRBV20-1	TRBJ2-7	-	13	TGCAGTGCGTCACCAGGGGCAGCCTACGAGCAGTACTTC	CSASPGAAYEQYF
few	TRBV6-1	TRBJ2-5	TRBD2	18	TGTGCCAGCACCCCCAGGACTAGCGGGGGGACGATCCTGGAGACCCAGTACTTC	CASTPRTSGGTILETQYF
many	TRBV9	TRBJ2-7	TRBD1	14	TGTGCCAGCAGCGTAGATGACAGGGGGAACGAGCAGTACTTC	CASSVDDRGNEQYF
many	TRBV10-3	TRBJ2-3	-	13	TGTGCCACCACCTCCCCTAGCACAGATACGCAGTATTTT	CATTSPSTDTQYF
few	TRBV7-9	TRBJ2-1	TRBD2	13	TGTGCCTCGGATAGCGGGGGGTACAATGAGCAGTTCTTC	CASDSGGYNEQFF
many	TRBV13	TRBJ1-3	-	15	TGTGCCAGCAGCCCCACCGGGCACTCTGGAAACACCATATATTTT	CASSPTGHSGNTIYF
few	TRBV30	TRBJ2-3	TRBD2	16	TGTGCCTGGAGTGTATTGCTAGCGGGGTTAACGGATACGCAGTATTTT	CAWSVLLAGLTDTQYF
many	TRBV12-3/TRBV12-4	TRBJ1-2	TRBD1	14	TGTGCCAGTTCCCCGCGGGACAGGGGCTATGGCTACACCTTC	CASSPRDRGYGYTF
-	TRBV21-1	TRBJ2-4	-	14	TGTGCCAGCAGCCAACTGACTAGCGGGGCCATTCAGTACTTC	CASSQLTSGAIQYF
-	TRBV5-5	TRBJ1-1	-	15	TGTGCCAGCAGTTATACAGACGTCTATCTCACTGAAGCTTTCTTT	CASSYTDVYLTEAFF
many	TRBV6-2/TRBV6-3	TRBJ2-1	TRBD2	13	TGTGCCAGCAGTACTAGCGCGGAGGGTGAGCAGTTCTTC	CASSTSAEGEQFF
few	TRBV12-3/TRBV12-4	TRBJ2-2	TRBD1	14	TGTGCCAGCAGACCCACAGGGGTCACCGGGGAGCTGTTTTTT	CASRPTGVTGELFF